This TCR beta chain comes out of a study of T cells in Graves' hyperthyroidism and ophthalmopathy. General study findings and limits: Model output signaled ophthalmopathy a median approximately 6 months ahead of onset. Researchers found most expanded thyroid clonotypes above 0.001 in blood as well.

Authors of the study amplified TCR beta CDR3 regions from RNA transcripts. Carried out on the TCR CDR3, a first-round RT-PCR used the HTBI primer set. Each CDR3 protein gets one entry after TCRdb re-called the multiplex PCR reads with MiXCR. The data contain fewer than 850,000 distinct CDR3 sequences, 17% of them singletons. This clonotype was counted at least ten times. Its antigen is undetermined. This CDR3 has 14 amino acids. Per the germline V gene, CDR1 is MNHEY and CDR2 is SVGEGT. Between the trimmed V and J ends, which lost 2 bases and 4 bases, there was a span of 9 bases. The study defined stable Graves' hyperthyroidism as no ophthalmopathy progression within 18 months.

This chain uses TRBV6-2 or TRBV6-3 with TRBJ2-1; D is unclear. Sequencing was performed on blood. This clonotype originated in a man aged 50-60 years with Graves' hyperthyroidism. The CDR3 is CASSYVARYNEQFF. The DNA for the CDR3 is TGTGCCAGCAGTTACGTGGCTCGTTACAATGAGCAGTTCTTC.